This T cell receptor beta chain was identified during a study of molecular identifiers for immune sequencing clone quantification. The CDR3 is made up of 15 amino acids. Via MiXCR, TCRdb re-called the PCR reads, giving one row per CDR3 protein. The table lists under 800,000 distinct CDR3 sequences, roughly 25% of them singletons. The chain couples TRBV12-2 to TRBJ1-5. TRBV12-2 is termed a pseudogene. The sequenced material came from naive CD8+ T cells from blood, with Jurkat cell RNA spiked in. Subset indicated: FACS-sorted CD8+CD4-CCR7+CD45RA+ naive T cells. This sequence was found in a human donor in good health. Some libraries in this study had Jurkat cell RNA spiked in. CDR3 sequence: CASRPSQGDHKPQHF. The CDR3 DNA reads TGTGCAAGTCGCCCCAGTCAAGGAGACCATAAGCCCCAGCATTTT.